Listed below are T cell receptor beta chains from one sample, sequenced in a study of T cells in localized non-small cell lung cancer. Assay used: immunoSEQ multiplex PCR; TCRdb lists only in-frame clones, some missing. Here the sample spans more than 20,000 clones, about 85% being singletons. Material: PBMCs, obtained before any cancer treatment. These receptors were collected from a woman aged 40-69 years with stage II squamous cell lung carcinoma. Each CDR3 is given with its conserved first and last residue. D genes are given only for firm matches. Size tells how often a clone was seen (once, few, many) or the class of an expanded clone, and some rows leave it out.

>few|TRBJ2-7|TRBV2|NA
CASSDHPSQMSYEQYF
TGTGCCAGCAGTGACCATCCTTCGCAGATGTCCTACGAGCAGTACTTC
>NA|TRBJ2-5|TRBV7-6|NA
CASSPQGREETQYF
TGTGCCAGCAGCCCACAGGGGAGGGAAGAGACCCAGTACTTC
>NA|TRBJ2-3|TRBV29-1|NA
CSVGTRVLDTQYF
TGCAGCGTTGGCACCAGGGTTCTGGATACGCAGTATTTT
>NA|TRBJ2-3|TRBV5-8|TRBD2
CASSRKTSGSFGTDTQYF
TGTGCCAGCAGCCGAAAGACTAGCGGGAGCTTCGGGACAGATACGCAGTATTTT
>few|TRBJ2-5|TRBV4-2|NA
CASSPRAGETQYF
TGTGCCAGCAGCCCTCGGGCAGGGGAGACCCAGTACTTC
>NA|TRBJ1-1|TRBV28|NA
CATKIGNSDTEAFF
TGTGCCACGAAAATCGGCAATTCCGACACTGAAGCTTTCTTT
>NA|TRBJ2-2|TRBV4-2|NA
CASSQDLAFPGELFF
TGTGCCAGCAGCCAAGATCTAGCCTTTCCTGGGGAGCTGTTTTTT
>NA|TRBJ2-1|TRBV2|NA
CASSAGDSPRFF
TGTGCCAGCAGTGCGGGGGACTCCCCCCGGTTCTTC
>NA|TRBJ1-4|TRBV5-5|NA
CASSSGGLNTNEKLFF
TGTGCCAGCAGCTCGGGAGGTTTGAACACTAATGAAAAACTGTTTTTT
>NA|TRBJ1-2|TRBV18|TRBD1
CASSPPLGQGNYGYTF
TGTGCCAGCTCACCACCTTTGGGACAGGGGAACTATGGCTACACCTTC
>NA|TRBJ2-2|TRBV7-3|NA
CASSLLADGGELFF
TGTGCCAGCAGCTTGCTGGCCGATGGCGGGGAGCTGTTTTTT
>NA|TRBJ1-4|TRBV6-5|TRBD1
CASSYGPGTVNEKLFF
TGTGCCAGCAGTTACGGCCCCGGGACAGTCAATGAAAAACTGTTTTTT
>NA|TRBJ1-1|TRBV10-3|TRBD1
CAISASPGGNTEAFF
TGTGCCATCAGTGCCTCTCCAGGGGGCAACACTGAAGCTTTCTTT
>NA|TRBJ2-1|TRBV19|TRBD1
CASSTDRGRIEEQFF
TGTGCCAGTAGTACGGACAGGGGGCGTATTGAAGAGCAGTTCTTC
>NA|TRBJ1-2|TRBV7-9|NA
CASSLVMADYGYTF
TGTGCCAGCAGCTTAGTCATGGCGGACTATGGCTACACCTTC
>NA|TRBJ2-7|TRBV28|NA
CASSSHWRSLNEQYF
TGTGCCAGCAGTTCGCACTGGCGGTCCCTCAACGAGCAGTACTTC
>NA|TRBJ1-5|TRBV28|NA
CASSSRPMVQPQHF
TGTGCCAGCAGCTCGCGACCCATGGTACAGCCCCAGCATTTT
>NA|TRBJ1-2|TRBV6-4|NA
CASSERPQNYGYTF
TGTGCCAGCAGTGAAAGGCCTCAAAACTATGGCTACACCTTC
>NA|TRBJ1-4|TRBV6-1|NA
CASSGDIWREKLFF
TGTGCCAGCAGTGGGGACATCTGGCGAGAAAAACTGTTTTTT
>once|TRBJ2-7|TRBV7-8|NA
CASSLGRLLPYEQYF
TGTGCCAGCAGCTTGGGACGACTACTCCCCTACGAGCAGTACTTC
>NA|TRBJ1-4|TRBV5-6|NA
CASSLGVEEKLFF
TGTGCCAGCAGCTTGGGGGTGGAGGAAAAACTGTTTTTT
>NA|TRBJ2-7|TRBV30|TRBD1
CAWSYRDRGLEQYF
TGTGCCTGGAGTTACCGGGACAGGGGGCTCGAGCAGTACTTC
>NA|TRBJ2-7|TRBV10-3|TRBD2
CATLLAGAYEQYF
TGTGCCACGCTGCTAGCGGGAGCGTACGAGCAGTACTTC
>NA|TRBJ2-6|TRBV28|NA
CASSETSGANVLTF
TGTGCCAGCAGTGAAACTTCGGGGGCCAACGTCCTGACTTTC
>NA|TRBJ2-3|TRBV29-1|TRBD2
CSVASGTVADTQYF
TGCAGCGTTGCCAGCGGGACCGTGGCAGATACGCAGTATTTT
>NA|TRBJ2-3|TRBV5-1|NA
CASSLEAKTDTQYF
TGCGCCAGCAGCTTGGAGGCTAAGACAGATACGCAGTATTTT
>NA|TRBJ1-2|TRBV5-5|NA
CASSLGAGVGYGYTF
TGTGCCAGCAGCTTGGGGGCAGGGGTTGGCTATGGCTACACCTTC
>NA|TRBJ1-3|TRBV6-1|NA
CASSSGEGNTIYF
TGTGCCAGCAGTTCAGGGGAAGGAAACACCATATATTTT
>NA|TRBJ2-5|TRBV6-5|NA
CASSYGRLQETQYF
TGTGCCAGCAGTTACGGGCGACTCCAAGAGACCCAGTACTTC
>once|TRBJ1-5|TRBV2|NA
CASSEGGGGQPQHF
TGTGCCAGCAGTGAAGGGGGGGGCGGTCAGCCCCAGCATTTT
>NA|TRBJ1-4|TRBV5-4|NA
CASSLGGAREKLFF
TGTGCCAGCAGCTTGGGGGGGGCGCGTGAAAAACTGTTTTTT
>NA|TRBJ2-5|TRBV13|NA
CASSLGGGETQYF
TGTGCCAGCAGCTTAGGCGGGGGAGAGACCCAGTACTTC
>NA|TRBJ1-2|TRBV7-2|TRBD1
CASSPPDRSYGYTF
TGTGCCAGCAGCCCCCCGGACAGGAGCTATGGCTACACCTTC
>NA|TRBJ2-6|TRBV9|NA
CASSVAGANVLTF
TGTGCCAGCAGCGTAGCTGGGGCCAACGTCCTGACTTTC
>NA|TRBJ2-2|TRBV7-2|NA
CATKGGPNTGELFF
TGTGCCACGAAGGGGGGACCGAACACCGGGGAGCTGTTTTTT
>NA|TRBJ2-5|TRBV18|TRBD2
CASSPPGLAETQYF
TGTGCCAGCTCACCACCGGGACTAGCGGAGACCCAGTACTTC
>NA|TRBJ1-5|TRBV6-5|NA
CASSRQGNQPQHF
TGTGCCAGCAGCAGACAGGGCAATCAGCCCCAGCATTTT
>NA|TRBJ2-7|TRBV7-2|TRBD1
CASSLDVGTGAYEQYF
TGTGCCAGCAGCTTAGATGTGGGGACAGGGGCATACGAGCAGTACTTC
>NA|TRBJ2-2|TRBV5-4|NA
CASSQVTGTNTGELFF
TGTGCCAGCAGCCAAGTTACAGGGACGAACACCGGGGAGCTGTTTTTT
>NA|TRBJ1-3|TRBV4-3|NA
CASSQGQGSSGNTIYF
TGCGCCAGCAGCCAAGGGCAGGGGAGCTCTGGAAACACCATATATTTT
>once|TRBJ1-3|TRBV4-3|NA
CASSQDGGAVGNTIYF
TGCGCCAGCAGCCAAGATGGGGGGGCTGTTGGAAACACCATATATTTT
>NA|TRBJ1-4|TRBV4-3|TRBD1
CASSAQTGALEKLFF
TGCGCCAGCAGCGCGCAGACAGGGGCGCTCGAAAAACTGTTTTTT
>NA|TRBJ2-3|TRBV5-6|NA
CASSRARPSTDTQYF
TGTGCCAGCAGCCGTGCTCGGCCTAGCACAGATACGCAGTATTTT